These 24 T cell receptor beta chains were sequenced from one sample in a study of T cell responses to AZD1222 COVID-19 vaccine. Here immunoSEQ multiplex PCR was the method, and the copy in TCRdb shows in-frame clones only, minus some. The sample lists about 76,000 clones, under 95% occurring once. Material: peripheral blood, obtained on day 0 of AZD1222 vaccination. These TCRs come from an adult in good health.

V and J are TRBV7-2 and TRBJ2-5, with no clear D. This CDR3 contains 13 residues. Per the germline V gene, CDR1 is SGHTA and CDR2 is FQGNSA. The V gene lost 1 base and the J gene lost 5 bases, with 8 bases spanning the gap. The CDR3 loop is CASSLGAVETQYF. The CDR3 nucleotides are TGTGCCAGCAGCTTAGGGGCGGTGGAGACCCAGTACTTC.

The rearrangement links TRBV12-3 or TRBV12-4 to TRBJ2-2; D is ambiguous. Trimming pared 1 base from V and 6 bases from J, leaving 3 bases between. There are 12 residues in the CDR3. In DNA form, the CDR3 reads TGTGCCAGCAGTTTAGGGTCCGGGGAGCTGTTTTTT. Translated: CASSLGSGELFF.

The chain recombines TRBV6-2 or TRBV6-3 with TRBJ2-3; D perhaps matches TRBD1 (6 bases). This CDR3 contains 15 residues. Germline-derived CDR1 and CDR2 are MNHEY and SVGEGT. Trimming left V 3 bases short and J 2 bases short, with 12 bases between. CDR3: CASSYGPGVTDTQYF. CDR3 coding DNA: TGTGCCAGCAGTTATGGTCCAGGGGTCACAGATACGCAGTATTTT.

The rearrangement links TRBV12-3 or TRBV12-4 to TRBJ1-3; D remains unclear. This CDR3 is 10 amino acids long. V dropped 7 bases and J dropped 8 bases, with 6 bases sitting between them. CDR3: CASTRDTIYF. In nucleotides, the CDR3 is TGTGCCAGCACGAGAGACACCATATATTTT.

This clone has just one count. The rearrangement uses TRBV7-2 and TRBJ2-7; 11 nucleotides agree with TRBD2. J was trimmed by 3 bases and V by 0 bases; bases with no gene match: 10. In germline, CDR1 is SGHTA, CDR2 FQGNSA. The CDR3 has 18 amino acids. This chain's CDR3 is CASSLASTSGSYVYEQYF. The CDR3 nucleotides are TGTGCCAGCAGCTTAGCGAGCACTAGCGGGAGCTATGTCTACGAGCAGTACTTC.

This sequence joins TRBV7-9 and TRBJ1-6; D perhaps matches TRBD1 (6 bases). V was clipped by 5 bases and J by 2 bases, with 10 bases between them. Germline CDR1 SEHNR, CDR2 FQNEAQ (reference sequence). The CDR3 consists of 15 residues. The CDR3 DNA is TGTGCCAGCAGCCCAACAGGGACCTATAATTCACCCCTCCACTTT. This sequence encodes CASSPTGTYNSPLHF. The variable domain in full, completed from reference TRBV7-9 and TRBJ1-6, reads DTGVSQNPRHKITKRGQNVTFRCDPISEHNRLYWYRQTLGQGPEFLTYFQNEAQLEKSRLLSDRFSAERPKGSFSTLEIQRTEQGDSAMYLCASSPTGTYNSPLHFGNGTRLTVT.

The chain uses TRBV7-3 and TRBJ2-2, with TRBD2 matching 10 bases. The trim removed 5 bases at V and 1 base at J, leaving 4 bases unmatched. The CDR3 consists of 16 residues. Germline CDR1 reads SGHTA; CDR2 reads FQGTGA. The CDR3 loop reads CASSPRLAGNTGELFF. The CDR3 DNA reads TGTGCCAGCAGCCCGAGACTAGCGGGGAACACCGGGGAGCTGTTTTTT.

The chain carries TRBV18 and TRBJ1-1; TRBD1 is a possible D gene (6 bases). Germline V gene lookup returns CDR1 KGHSH and CDR2 LQKENI. Trimming removed 3 bases from V and 0 bases from J, with 14 bases in between. This CDR3 has 16 amino acids. CDR3 coding DNA: TGTGCCAGCTCACCGATGACAGGACTTATGAACACTGAAGCTTTCTTT. Translation: CASSPMTGLMNTEAFF.

The chain uses TRBV13 and TRBJ1-1; D call uncertain. The CDR3 runs 13 residues. The V gene lost 2 bases and the J gene lost 1 base, with 5 bases spanning the gap. The germline V gene encodes CDR1 PRHDT and CDR2 FYEKMQ (reference sequence). The CDR3 is CASSLKRNTEAFF. Here the CDR3 DNA reads TGTGCCAGCAGCTTAAAGAGGAACACTGAAGCTTTCTTT.

The chain couples TRBV11-3 to TRBJ1-1; D remains unclear. Trimming cost V 1 base and J 9 bases, with 15 bases left between them. Germline values: CDR1 SGHNT, CDR2 YENEEA. The CDR3 consists of 14 residues. The CDR3 region has the DNA TGTGCCAGCAGCTTAGCAAGGATGTCTGAGAAAGCTTTCTTT. Translating gives CASSLARMSEKAFF.

This clone showed up just once. This chain uses TRBV7-6 with TRBJ2-3; 8 bases are shared with TRBD2. V lost 1 base to trimming and J lost 2 bases; unmatched junction nucleotides: 5. CDR3 length: 16 amino acids. Germline CDR1 SGHVS, CDR2 FNYEAQ. The CDR3 spells CASSLVTSGSTDTQYF. The CDR3, as DNA: TGTGCCAGCAGCTTAGTTACTAGCGGCTCCACAGATACGCAGTATTTT.

J is TRBJ1-2 and V is TRBV19, with D possibly matching TRBD1 (5 bases). CDR3 length equals 14 residues. The V gene lost 7 bases and the J gene lost 4 bases, with 16 bases spanning the gap. CDR1 is LNHDA and CDR2 is SQIVND in the germline V gene (reference sequence). The CDR3 DNA follows: TGTGCCAGTAACCCTAGCGGGGCCAGCTATGGCTACACCTTC. Translated: CASNPSGASYGYTF.

This chain connects TRBV9 to TRBJ1-1, with D perhaps matching TRBD1 (6 bases). The germline V gene has CDR1 SGDLS and CDR2 YYNGEE. The CDR3 totals 14 residues. V was shortened by 2 bases and J by 1 base, with 9 bases between the two germline ends. CDR3 region: CASSVGRGNTEAFF. As DNA, the CDR3 is TGTGCCAGCAGCGTGGGCAGGGGGAACACTGAAGCTTTCTTT.

With respect to this clone: One end of the junction does not line up with germline, which may come from a read error. V gene TRBV7-3 combines with J gene TRBJ2-7; tentatively, D is TRBD1 or TRBD2 (6 bases each). The CDR3 has 13 amino acids. CDR1 and CDR2 from the germline V gene are SGHTA and FQGTGA. The CDR3 sequence: CASSRLGAGEQYF. CDR3 DNA: TGCGCCAGCAGCCGCTTGGGGGCGGGGGAGCAGTACTTC.

The chain has TRBV7-6 and TRBJ1-6; TRBD1 is a possible D gene (6 bases). This CDR3 spans 15 amino acids. Trimming pared 3 bases from V and 7 bases from J, leaving 13 bases between. CDR1 and CDR2 from the germline V gene are SGHVS and FNYEAQ. CDR3 loop: CASSLEQGPNSPLHF. The CDR3 DNA reads as TGTGCCAGCAGCTTGGAACAGGGACCAAATTCACCCCTCCACTTT.

The chain links TRBV6-5 to TRBJ1-2, with no clear D. The CDR3 runs 12 residues. Germline V gene lookup returns CDR1 MNHEY and CDR2 SVGAGI. The V gene lost 6 bases and the J gene lost 8 bases, with 13 bases spanning the gap. The CDR3: CASSFGVSGYTF. For the CDR3, the DNA is TGTGCCAGCAGCTTTGGGGTGAGCGGCTACACCTTC.

The chain links TRBV5-1 to TRBJ2-1; 9 bases align to TRBD2. CDR1 SGHRS and CDR2 YFSETQ come from the germline V gene. V gave up 0 bases and J gave up 8 bases; unmatched junction bases: 9. The CDR3 is made up of 16 amino acids. The CDR3 bases are TGCGCCAGCAGCTTGGCCGGTAGCGGGAGTGTCCATGAGCAGTTCTTC. Its translation: CASSLAGSGSVHEQFF. Using reference TRBV5-1 and TRBJ2-1 for the parts outside the CDR3, the full variable domain is KAGVTQTPRYLIKTRGQQVTLSCSPISGHRSVSWYQQTPGQGLQFLFEYFSETQRNKGNFPGRFSGRQFSNSRSEMNVSTLELGDSALYLCASSLAGSGSVHEQFFGPGTRLTVL.

This sequence joins TRBV5-4 and TRBJ2-7; 7 nucleotides agree with TRBD1. CDR3 length equals 17 residues. From germline, CDR1 is SGHNT and CDR2 YYREEE (reference sequence). J lost 2 bases, V lost 5 bases, and 16 bases had no gene match. CDR3 amino acids: CASSLIEGGWTPYEQYF. The CDR3 DNA follows: TGTGCCAGCAGTCTCATCGAAGGGGGCTGGACCCCCTACGAGCAGTACTTC.

This rearrangement joins TRBV10-3 to TRBJ1-1; weak D call: TRBD1 (5 bases). The V gene lost 0 bases and the J gene lost 7 bases, with 21 bases spanning the gap. The CDR3 has 17 residues. CDR1 and CDR2 (germline): ENHRY, SYGVKD. DNA of the CDR3: TGTGCCATCAGTGAGTCGACGGGGGGACCCCGAGGGAGTGAAGCTTTCTTT. Translation: CAISESTGGPRGSEAFF.

The chain employs TRBV5-1 and TRBJ2-4; D may be TRBD2 (7 bases). Trimming took 4 bases from V and 11 from J, leaving 22 bases between them. CDR1 and CDR2 from the germline V gene are SGHRS and YFSETQ. This CDR3 comprises 15 residues. The CDR3 DNA follows: TGCGCCAGCAGCCCAGGGGAGGGGACGCGGCGGGTTCAGTACTTC. It translates to CASSPGEGTRRVQYF.

The CDR3 region is CASGLGRGQGYEQYF. The CDR3 DNA is TGTGCCAGCGGGCTAGGGAGGGGGCAGGGCTACGAGCAGTACTTC. The chain joins TRBV11-3 to TRBJ2-7, with D perhaps matching TRBD1 or TRBD2 (7 bases each). Germline CDR1 reads SGHNT; CDR2 reads YENEEA. The V and J ends lost 8 bases and 3 bases respectively, with 20 bases between them. This CDR3 has 15 amino acids.

This chain uses TRBV27 with TRBJ1-6, with 9 bases fitting TRBD1. The CDR3 runs 15 residues. Trimming at V came to 7 bases and at J to 4 bases, leaving 5 bases not matched to a gene. Germline CDR1 reads MNHEY; CDR2 reads SMNVEV (reference sequence). The CDR3 protein is CASTPGTGYNSPLHF. CDR3 bases: TGTGCCAGCACCCCGGGGACAGGGTATAATTCACCCCTCCACTTT.

The J gene is TRBJ1-1, the V gene TRBV11-3; TRBD1 is a possible D gene (6 bases). The CDR3 contains 14 residues. Germline V CDR1 and CDR2: SGHNT, YENEEA. Between the trimmed V and J ends, which lost 6 bases and 4 bases, there was a span of 15 bases. This CDR3 is CASRRGGGSTEAFF. The CDR3 DNA follows: TGTGCCAGCAGGAGGGGAGGGGGGTCCACTGAAGCTTTCTTT.

The V call is TRBV6-5, the J call TRBJ1-1, with 7 bases matching TRBD1. The CDR3 covers 15 residues. CDR1 and CDR2 from the germline V gene are MNHEY and SVGAGI. V dropped 10 bases and J dropped 3; count of bases not matched to a gene: 14. For the CDR3, the DNA is TGTGCCACCACCCACTCAGATACAGGGGACACTGAAGCTTTCTTT. Translation: CATTHSDTGDTEAFF.